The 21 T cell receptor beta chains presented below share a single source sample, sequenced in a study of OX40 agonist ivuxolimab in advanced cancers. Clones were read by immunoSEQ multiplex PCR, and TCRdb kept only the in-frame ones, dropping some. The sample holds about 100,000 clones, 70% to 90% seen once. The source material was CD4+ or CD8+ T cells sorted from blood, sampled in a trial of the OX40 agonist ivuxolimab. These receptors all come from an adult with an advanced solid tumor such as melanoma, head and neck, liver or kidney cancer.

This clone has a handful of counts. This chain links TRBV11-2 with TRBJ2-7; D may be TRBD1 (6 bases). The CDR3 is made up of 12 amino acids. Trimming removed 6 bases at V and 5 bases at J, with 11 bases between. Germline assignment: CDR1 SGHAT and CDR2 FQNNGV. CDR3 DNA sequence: TGTGCCAGCAGTCACAGGGTCCACGAGCAGTACTTC. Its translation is CASSHRVHEQYF.

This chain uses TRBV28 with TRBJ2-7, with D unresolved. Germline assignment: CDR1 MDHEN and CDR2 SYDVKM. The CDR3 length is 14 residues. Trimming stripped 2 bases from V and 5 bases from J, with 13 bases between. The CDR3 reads CASSLPLGSDEQYF. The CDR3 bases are TGTGCCAGCAGTTTACCCCTTGGATCTGACGAGCAGTACTTC.

The CDR3: CASSGGQGAQISPLHF. Written as DNA, the CDR3 is TGCGCCAGCAGCGGGGGACAGGGGGCGCAAATTTCACCCCTCCACTTT. The rearrangement uses TRBV5-1 and TRBJ1-6, with TRBD1 identical over 12 bases. V was pared by 4 bases and J by 9 bases, with 8 bases of the junction left unmatched. There are 16 residues in the CDR3. The germline V gene encodes CDR1 SGHRS and CDR2 YFSETQ.

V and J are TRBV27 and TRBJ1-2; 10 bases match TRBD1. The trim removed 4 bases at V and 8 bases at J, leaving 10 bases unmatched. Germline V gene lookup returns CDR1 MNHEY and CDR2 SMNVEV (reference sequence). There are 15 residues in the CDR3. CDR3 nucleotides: TGTGCCAGCAGTTCCCTCCGGGACAGGGGACTGGGCTACACCTTC. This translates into CASSSLRDRGLGYTF.

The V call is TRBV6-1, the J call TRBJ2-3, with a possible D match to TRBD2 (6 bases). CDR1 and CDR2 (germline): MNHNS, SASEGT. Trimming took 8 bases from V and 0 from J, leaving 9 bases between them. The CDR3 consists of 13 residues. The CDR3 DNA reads TGTGCCAGCGCGGGGAGAAGCACAGATACGCAGTATTTT. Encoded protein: CASAGRSTDTQYF.

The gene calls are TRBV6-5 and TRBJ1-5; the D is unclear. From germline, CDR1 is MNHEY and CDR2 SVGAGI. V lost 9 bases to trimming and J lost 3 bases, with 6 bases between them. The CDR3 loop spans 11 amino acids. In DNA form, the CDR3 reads TGTGCCAGTATGGCCAATCAGCCCCAGCATTTT. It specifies CASMANQPQHF.

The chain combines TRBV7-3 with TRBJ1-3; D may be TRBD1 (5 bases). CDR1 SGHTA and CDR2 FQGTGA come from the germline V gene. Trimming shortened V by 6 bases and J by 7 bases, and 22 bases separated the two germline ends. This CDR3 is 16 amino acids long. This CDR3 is CASSGTSRDSSNTIYF. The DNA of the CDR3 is TGTGCCAGCAGTGGGACTAGTAGGGATAGCTCTAACACCATATATTTT.

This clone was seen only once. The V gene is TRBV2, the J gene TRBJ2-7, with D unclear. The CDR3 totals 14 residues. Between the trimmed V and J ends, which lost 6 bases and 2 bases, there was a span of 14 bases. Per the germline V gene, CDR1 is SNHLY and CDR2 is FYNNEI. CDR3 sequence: CASRIETLTYEQYF. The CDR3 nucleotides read TGTGCCAGCAGGATAGAAACCCTAACCTACGAGCAGTACTTC.

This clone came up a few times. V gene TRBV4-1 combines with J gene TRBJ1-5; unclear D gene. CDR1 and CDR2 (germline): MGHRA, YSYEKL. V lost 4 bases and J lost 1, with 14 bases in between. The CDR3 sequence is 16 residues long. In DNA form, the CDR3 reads TGCGCCAGCAGCCCCGATTCAAGGATCAGCAATCAGCCCCAGCATTTT. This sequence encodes CASSPDSRISNQPQHF.

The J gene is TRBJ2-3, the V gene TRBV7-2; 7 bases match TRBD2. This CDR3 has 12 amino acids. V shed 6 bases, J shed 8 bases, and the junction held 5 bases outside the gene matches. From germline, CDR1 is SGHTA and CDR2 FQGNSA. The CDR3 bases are TGTGCCAGCAGGACGGGGGAGGGTACGCAGTATTTT. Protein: CASRTGEGTQYF.

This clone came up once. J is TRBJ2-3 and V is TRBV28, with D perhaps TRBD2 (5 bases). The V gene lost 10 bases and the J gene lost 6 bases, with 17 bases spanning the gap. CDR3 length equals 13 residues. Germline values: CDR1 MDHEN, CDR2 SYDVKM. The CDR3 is CAIGGGPRDTQYF. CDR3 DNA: TGTGCCATCGGAGGCGGGCCTCGGGATACGCAGTATTTT.

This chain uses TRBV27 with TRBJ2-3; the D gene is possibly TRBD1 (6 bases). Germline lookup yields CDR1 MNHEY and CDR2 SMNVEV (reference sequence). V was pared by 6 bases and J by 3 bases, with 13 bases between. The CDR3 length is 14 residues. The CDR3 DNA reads TGTGCCAGCAGGGCTAGCAGGGGAACAGATACGCAGTATTTT. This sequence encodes CASRASRGTDTQYF.

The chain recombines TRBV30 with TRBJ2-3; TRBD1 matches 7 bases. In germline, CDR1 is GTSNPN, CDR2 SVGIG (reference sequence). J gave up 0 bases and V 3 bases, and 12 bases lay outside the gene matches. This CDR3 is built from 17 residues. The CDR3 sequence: CAWRRDRNRPSTDTQYF. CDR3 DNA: TGTGCCTGGAGGAGGGACAGAAACAGACCTAGCACAGATACGCAGTATTTT.

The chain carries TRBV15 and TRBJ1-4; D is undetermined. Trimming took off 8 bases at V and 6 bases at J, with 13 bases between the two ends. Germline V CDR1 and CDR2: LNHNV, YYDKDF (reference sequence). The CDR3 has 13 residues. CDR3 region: CATSPGEYEKLFF. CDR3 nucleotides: TGTGCCACCTCACCAGGCGAGTATGAAAAACTGTTTTTT.

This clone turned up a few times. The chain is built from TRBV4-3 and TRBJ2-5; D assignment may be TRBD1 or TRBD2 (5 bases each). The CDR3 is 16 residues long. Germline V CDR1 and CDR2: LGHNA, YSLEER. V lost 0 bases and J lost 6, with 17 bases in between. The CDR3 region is CASSQDRGTGIQTQYF. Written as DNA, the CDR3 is TGCGCCAGCAGCCAAGATCGAGGGACGGGTATACAGACCCAGTACTTC.

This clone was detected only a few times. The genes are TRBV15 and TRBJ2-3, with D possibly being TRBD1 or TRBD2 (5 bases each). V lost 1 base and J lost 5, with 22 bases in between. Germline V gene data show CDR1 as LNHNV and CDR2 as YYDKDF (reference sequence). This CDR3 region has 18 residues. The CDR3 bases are TGTGCCACCAGCAGAGTGGGAGAGTGGGACGAGAGACGAGATACGCAGTATTTT. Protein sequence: CATSRVGEWDERRDTQYF.

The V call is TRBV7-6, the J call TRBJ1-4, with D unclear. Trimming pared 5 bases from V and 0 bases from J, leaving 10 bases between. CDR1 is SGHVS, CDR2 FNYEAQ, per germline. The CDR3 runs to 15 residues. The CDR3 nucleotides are TGTGCCAGCAGCGCCATGGGGACAACTAATGAAAAACTGTTTTTT. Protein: CASSAMGTTNEKLFF.

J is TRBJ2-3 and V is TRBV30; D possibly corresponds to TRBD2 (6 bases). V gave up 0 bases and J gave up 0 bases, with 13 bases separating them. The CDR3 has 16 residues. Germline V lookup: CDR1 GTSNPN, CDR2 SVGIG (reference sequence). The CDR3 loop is CAWSVGVRGSTDTQYF. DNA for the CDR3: TGTGCCTGGAGTGTAGGGGTGCGGGGTAGCACAGATACGCAGTATTTT. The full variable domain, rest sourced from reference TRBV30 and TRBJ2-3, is SQTIHQWPATLVQPVGSPLSLECTVEGTSNPNLYWYRQAAGRGLQLLFYSVGIGQISSEVPQNLSASRPQDRQFILSSKKLLLSDSGFYLCAWSVGVRGSTDTQYFGPGTRLTVL.

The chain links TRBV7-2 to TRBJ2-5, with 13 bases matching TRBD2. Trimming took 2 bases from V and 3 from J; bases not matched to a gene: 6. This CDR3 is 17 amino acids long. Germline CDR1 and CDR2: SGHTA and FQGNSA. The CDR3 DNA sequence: TGTGCCAGCAGCTTACCTCCACTAGCGGGGGGGAAAGAGACCCAGTACTTC. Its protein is CASSLPPLAGGKETQYF.

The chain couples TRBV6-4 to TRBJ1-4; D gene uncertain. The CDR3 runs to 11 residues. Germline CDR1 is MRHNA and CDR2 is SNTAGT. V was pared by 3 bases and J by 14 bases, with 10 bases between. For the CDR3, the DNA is TGTGCCAGCAGTGAGGGAAGCGGGCTGTTTTTT. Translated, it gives CASSEGSGLFF.

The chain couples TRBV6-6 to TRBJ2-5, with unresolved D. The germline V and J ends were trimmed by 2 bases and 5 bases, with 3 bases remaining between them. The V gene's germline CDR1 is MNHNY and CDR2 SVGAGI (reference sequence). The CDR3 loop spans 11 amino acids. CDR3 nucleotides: TGTGCCAGCAGTTACCGTGAGACCCAGTACTTC. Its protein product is CASSYRETQYF.